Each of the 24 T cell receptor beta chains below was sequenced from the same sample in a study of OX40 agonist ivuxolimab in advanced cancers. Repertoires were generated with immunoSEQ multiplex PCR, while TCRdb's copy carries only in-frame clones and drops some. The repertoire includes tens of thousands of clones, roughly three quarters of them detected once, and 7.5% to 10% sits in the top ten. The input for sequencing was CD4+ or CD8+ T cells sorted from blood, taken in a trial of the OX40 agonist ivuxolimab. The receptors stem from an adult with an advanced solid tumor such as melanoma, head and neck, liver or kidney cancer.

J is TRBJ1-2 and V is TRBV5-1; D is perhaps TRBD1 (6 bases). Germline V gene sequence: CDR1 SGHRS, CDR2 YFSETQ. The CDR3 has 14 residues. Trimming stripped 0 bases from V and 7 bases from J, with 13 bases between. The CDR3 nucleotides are TGCGCCAGCAGCTTGGACGCGGGGGCGAGTGGCTACACCTTC. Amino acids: CASSLDAGASGYTF.

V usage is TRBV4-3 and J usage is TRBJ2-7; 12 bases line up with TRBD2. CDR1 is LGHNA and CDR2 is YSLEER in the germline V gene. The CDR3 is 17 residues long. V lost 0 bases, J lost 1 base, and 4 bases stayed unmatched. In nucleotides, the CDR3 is TGCGCCAGCAGCCAAGATGGAGGACTAGCGGGATCCTACGAGCAGTACTTC. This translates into CASSQDGGLAGSYEQYF.

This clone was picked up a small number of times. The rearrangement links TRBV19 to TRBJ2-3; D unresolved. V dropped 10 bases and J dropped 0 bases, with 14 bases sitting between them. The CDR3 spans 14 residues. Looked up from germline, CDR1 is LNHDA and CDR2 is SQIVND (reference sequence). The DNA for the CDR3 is TGTGCCACCTCCCGAACAAGCAGCACAGATACGCAGTATTTT. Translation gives CATSRTSSTDTQYF.

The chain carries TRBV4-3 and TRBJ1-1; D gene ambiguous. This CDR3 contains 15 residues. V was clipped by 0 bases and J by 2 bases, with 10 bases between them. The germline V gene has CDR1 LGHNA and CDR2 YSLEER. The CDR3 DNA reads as TGCGCCAGCAGCCAAGACCCGGACGGTAACACTGAAGCTTTCTTT. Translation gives CASSQDPDGNTEAFF.

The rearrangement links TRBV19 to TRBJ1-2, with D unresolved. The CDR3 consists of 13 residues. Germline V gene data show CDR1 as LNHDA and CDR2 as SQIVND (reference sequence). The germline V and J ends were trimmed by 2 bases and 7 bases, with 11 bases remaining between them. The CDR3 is CASSITPSSGYTF. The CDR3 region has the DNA TGTGCCAGTAGTATAACACCCTCGAGTGGCTACACCTTC.

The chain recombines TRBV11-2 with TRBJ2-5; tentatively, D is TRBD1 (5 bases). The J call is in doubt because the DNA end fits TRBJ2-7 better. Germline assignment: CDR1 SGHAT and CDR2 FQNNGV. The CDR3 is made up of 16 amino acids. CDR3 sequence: CASSLGAGHISYEQYF. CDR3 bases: TGTGCCAGCAGCTTAGGGGCTGGACACATCTCCTACGAGCAGTACTTC.

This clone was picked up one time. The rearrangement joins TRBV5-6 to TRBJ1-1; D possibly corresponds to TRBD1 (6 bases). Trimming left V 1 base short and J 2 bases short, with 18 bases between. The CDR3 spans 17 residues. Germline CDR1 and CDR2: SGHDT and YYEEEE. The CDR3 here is CASSLTGGPTINTEAFF. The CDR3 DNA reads TGTGCCAGCAGCTTGACGGGGGGCCCCACGATAAACACTGAAGCTTTCTTT.

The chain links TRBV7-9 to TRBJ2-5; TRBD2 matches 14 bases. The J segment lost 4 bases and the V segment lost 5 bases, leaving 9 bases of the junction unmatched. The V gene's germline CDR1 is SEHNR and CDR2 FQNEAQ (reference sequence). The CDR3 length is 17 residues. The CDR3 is CASSQRLAGGPLETQYF. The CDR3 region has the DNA TGTGCCAGCAGCCAAAGACTAGCGGGGGGGCCTTTAGAGACCCAGTACTTC.

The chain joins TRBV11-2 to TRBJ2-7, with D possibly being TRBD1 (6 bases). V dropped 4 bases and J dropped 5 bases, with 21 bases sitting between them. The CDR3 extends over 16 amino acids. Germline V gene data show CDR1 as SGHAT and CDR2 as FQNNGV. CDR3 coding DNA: TGTGCCAGCAGCTCGCAGGGGTTCGTAAGGCGTAACGAGCAGTACTTC. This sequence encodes CASSSQGFVRRNEQYF.

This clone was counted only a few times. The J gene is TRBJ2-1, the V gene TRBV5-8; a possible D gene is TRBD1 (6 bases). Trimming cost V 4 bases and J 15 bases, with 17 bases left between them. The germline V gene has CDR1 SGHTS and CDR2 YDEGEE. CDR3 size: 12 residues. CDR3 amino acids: CASSAYRAPPFF. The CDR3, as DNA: TGTGCCAGCAGCGCTTACAGGGCTCCGCCGTTCTTC.

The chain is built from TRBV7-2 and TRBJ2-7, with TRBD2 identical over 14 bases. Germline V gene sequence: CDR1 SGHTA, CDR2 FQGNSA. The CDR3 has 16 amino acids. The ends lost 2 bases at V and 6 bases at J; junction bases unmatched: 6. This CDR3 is CASSLTTSGGALEQYF. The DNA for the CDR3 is TGTGCCAGCAGCTTAACGACTAGCGGGGGGGCCCTCGAGCAGTACTTC.

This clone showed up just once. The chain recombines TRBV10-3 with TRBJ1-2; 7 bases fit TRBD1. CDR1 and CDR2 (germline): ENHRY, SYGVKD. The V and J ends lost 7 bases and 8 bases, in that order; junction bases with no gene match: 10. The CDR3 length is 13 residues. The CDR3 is CAITPTGEIGYTF. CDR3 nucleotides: TGTGCCATCACCCCAACAGGGGAAATCGGCTACACCTTC.

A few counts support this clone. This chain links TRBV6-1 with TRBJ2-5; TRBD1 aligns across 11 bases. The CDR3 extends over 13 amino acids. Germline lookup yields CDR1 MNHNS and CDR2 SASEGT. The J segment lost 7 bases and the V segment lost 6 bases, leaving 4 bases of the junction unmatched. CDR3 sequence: CASRGQGATTQYF. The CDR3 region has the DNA TGTGCCAGCAGAGGACAGGGGGCGACGACCCAGTACTTC.

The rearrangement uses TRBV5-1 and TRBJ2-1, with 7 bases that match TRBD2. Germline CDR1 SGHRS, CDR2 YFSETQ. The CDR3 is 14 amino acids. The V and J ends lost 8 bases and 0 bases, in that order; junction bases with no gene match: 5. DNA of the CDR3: TGCGCCAGTGCTAGCGGTAGCTCCTACAATGAGCAGTTCTTC. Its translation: CASASGSSYNEQFF.

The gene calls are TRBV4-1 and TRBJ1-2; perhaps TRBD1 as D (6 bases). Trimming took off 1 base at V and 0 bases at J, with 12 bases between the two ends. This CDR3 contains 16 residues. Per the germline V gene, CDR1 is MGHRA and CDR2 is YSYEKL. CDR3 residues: CASSQVGGAPNYGYTF. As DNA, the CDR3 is TGCGCCAGCAGCCAAGTCGGGGGGGCTCCTAACTATGGCTACACCTTC.

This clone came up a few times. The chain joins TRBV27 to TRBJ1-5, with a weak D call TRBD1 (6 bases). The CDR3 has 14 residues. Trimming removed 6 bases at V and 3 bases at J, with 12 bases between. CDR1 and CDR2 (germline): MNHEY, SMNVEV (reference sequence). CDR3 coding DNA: TGTGCCAGCAGACTCTCAGGGGACAATCAGCCCCAGCATTTT. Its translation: CASRLSGDNQPQHF.

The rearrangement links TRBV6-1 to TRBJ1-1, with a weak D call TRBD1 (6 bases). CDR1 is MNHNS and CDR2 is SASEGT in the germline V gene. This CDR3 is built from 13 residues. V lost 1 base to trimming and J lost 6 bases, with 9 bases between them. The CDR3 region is CASSEGYRAEAFF. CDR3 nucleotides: TGTGCCAGCAGTGAAGGGTACAGGGCTGAAGCTTTCTTT.

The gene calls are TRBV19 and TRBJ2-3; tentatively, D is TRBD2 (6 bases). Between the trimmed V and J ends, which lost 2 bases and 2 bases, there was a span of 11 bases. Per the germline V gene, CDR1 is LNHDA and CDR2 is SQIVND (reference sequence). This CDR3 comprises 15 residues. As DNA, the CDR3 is TGTGCCAGTAGTATACCGGGACTTCACACAGATACGCAGTATTTT. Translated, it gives CASSIPGLHTDTQYF.

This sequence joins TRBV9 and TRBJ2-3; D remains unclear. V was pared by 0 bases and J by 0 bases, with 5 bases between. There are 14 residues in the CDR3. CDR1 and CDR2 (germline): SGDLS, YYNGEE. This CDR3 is CASSVDSSTDTQYF. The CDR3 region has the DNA TGTGCCAGCAGCGTAGATAGCAGCACAGATACGCAGTATTTT.

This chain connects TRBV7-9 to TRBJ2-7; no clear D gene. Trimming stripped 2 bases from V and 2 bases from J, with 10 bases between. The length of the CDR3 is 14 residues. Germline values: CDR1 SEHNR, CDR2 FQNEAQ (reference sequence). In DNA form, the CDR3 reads TGTGCCAGCAGCTTAAGTGGGAATCCCTACGAGCAGTACTTC. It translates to CASSLSGNPYEQYF.

CDR3 sequence reads: CASTSTGYGGYTF. CDR3 in DNA: TGTGCCAGTACCTCGACAGGGTACGGTGGCTACACCTTC. The chain is built from TRBV19 and TRBJ1-2; the match to TRBD1 covers 7 bases. The J segment lost 7 bases and the V segment lost 7 bases, leaving 9 bases of the junction unmatched. CDR1 is LNHDA, CDR2 SQIVND, per germline (reference sequence). CDR3 length: 13 residues.

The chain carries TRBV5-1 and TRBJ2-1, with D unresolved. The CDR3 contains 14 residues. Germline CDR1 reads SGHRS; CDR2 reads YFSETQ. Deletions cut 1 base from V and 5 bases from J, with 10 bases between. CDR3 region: CASSLTAANNEQFF. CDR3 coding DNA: TGCGCCAGCAGCTTGACCGCCGCTAACAATGAGCAGTTCTTC.

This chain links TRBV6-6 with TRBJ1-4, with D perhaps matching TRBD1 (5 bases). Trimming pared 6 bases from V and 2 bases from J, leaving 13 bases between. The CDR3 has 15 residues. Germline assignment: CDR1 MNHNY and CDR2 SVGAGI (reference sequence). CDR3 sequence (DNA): TGTGCCAGCAGGGTCAGGGTTTCGACTAATGAAAAACTGTTTTTT. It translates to CASRVRVSTNEKLFF.

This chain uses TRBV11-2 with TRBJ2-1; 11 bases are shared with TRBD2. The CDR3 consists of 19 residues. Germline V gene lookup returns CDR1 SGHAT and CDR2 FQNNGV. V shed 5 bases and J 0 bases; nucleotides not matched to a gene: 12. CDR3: CASSRPTSGGRSSYNEQFF. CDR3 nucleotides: TGTGCCAGCAGCCGACCCACTAGCGGGGGCCGCAGCTCCTACAATGAGCAGTTCTTC. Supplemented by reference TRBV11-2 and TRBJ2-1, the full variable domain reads EAGVAQSPRYKIIEKRQSVAFWCNPISGHATLYWYQQILGQGPKLLIQFQNNGVVDDSQLPKDRFSAERLKGVDSTLKIQPAKLEDSAVYLCASSRPTSGGRSSYNEQFFGPGTRLTVL.